This T cell receptor (beta chain) was captured by sequencing in a study of T cell responses to AZD1222 COVID-19 vaccine. Sequencing was performed with immunoSEQ multiplex PCR; in TCRdb, only in-frame clones are kept and a portion is missing. The table records approximately 130,000 clones, 70% to 90% of them present only once. J lost 4 bases, V lost 2 bases, and 8 bases had no gene match. CDR3 length: 15 residues. Germline V gene sequence: CDR1 SGHNT, CDR2 YENEEA. Study observations and caveats: White British ancestry dominated among donors, who included more females, and clonal diversity was possibly underestimated.

Worth noting for this clone: The antigen is undetermined.

The J gene is TRBJ2-7, the V gene TRBV11-3; 7 nucleotides match TRBD2. The specimen was peripheral blood, collected 28 days after the second dose of the MenACWY control vaccine. The TCR originated in an adult who received the MenACWY meningococcal vaccine as a control. The CDR3 coding sequence is TGTGCCAGCAGCTTACGGGGCGGGAGCGTATACGAGCAGTACTTC. Its protein product is CASSLRGGSVYEQYF.